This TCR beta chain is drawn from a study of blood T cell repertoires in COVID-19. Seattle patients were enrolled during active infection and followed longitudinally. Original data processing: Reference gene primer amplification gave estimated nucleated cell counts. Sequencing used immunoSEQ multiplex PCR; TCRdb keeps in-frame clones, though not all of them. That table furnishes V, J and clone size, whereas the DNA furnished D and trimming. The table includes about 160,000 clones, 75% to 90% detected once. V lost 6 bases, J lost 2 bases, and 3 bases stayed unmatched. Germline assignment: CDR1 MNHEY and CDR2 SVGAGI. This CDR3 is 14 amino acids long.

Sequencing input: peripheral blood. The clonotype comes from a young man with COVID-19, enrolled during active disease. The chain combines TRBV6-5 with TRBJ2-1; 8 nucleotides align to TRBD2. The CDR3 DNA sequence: TGTGCCAGCAGGCCGGGACTAGCCTACAATGAGCAGTTCTTC. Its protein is CASRPGLAYNEQFF.